These T cell receptor beta chains were read from a single sample in a study of early T cells in non-severe SARS-CoV-2 infection. TCRdb reprocessed the 5' RACE reads with MiXCR, giving one entry per CDR3 protein. The profile shows fewer than 100,000 distinct CDR3 sequences, approximately 16% of them singletons. The sample taken for sequencing was whole blood. The receptors originated from an adult who was a healthcare worker with PCR-confirmed SARS-CoV-2 infection or an uninfected control (not recorded which). Each CDR3 is given with its conserved first and last residue.

v_gene	j_gene	CDR3aa
TRBV20-1	TRBJ1-2	CSASRTGNYGYTF
TRBV4-1	TRBJ2-7	CASSRGNEQYF
TRBV30	TRBJ2-3	CAWGDGQNTDTQYF
TRBV7-9	TRBJ1-1	CASSLVWTGHRVLNTEAFF
TRBV15	TRBJ2-2	CATSRDLPAGELFF
TRBV10-3	TRBJ2-7	CAISGLSTAYEQYF
TRBV11-3	TRBJ1-4	CASSPRGASEKLFF
TRBV7-6	TRBJ2-3	CASSLAQIAGSLGTQYF
TRBV11-3	TRBJ2-7	CASTRRGSSYEQYF
TRBV30	TRBJ1-5	CAWSPAQTGLQPQHF
TRBV24-1	TRBJ2-3	CATGDWGAGQTDTQYF
TRBV5-1	TRBJ1-1	CASSLGATMNTEAFF